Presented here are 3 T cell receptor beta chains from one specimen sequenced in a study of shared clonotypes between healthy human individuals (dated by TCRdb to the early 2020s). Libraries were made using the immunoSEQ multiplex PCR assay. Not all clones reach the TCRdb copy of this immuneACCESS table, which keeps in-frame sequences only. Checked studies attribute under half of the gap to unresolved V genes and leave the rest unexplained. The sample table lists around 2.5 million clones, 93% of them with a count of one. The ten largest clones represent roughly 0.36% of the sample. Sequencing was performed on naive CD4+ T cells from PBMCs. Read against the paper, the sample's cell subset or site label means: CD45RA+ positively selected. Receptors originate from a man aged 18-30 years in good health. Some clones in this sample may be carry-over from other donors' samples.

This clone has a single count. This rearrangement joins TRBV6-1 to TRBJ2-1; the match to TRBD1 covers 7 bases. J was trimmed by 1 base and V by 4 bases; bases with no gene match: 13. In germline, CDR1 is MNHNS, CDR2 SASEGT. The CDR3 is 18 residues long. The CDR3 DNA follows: TGTGCCAGCAGTGTCCAACAGGGGCCCGGAAAATCCTACAATGAGCAGTTCTTC. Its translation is CASSVQQGPGKSYNEQFF.

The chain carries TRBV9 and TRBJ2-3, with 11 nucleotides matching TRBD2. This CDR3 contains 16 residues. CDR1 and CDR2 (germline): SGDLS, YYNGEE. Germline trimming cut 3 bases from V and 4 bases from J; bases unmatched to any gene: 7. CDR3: CASSGPSGRTSDTQYF. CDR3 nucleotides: TGTGCCAGCAGCGGACCTAGCGGGAGGACGTCAGATACGCAGTATTTT.

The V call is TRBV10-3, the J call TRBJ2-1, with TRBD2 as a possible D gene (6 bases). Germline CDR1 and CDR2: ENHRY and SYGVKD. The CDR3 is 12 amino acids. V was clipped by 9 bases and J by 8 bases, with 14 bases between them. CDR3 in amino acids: CAMGPSVYEQFF. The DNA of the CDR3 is TGTGCCATGGGGCCTAGCGTATATGAGCAGTTCTTC.